Each of the 5 T cell receptor beta chains below was sequenced from the same sample in a study of T cell responses to AZD1222 COVID-19 vaccine. The assay was immunoSEQ multiplex PCR, and TCRdb's table has in-frame clones only and misses some. This sample has some 100,000 clones; about 89% occur once, and the top ten carry over 15%. Sequencing was performed on peripheral blood, taken on day 0 of AZD1222 vaccination. These TCRs come from an adult in good health.

The chain combines TRBV7-9 with TRBJ1-3; perhaps TRBD1 as D (5 bases). The CDR3 has 14 residues. The V gene's germline CDR1 is SEHNR and CDR2 FQNEAQ (reference sequence). Trimming shortened V by 4 bases and J by 4 bases, and 11 bases separated the two germline ends. The CDR3 reads CASSSQGLGNTIYF. The CDR3 DNA reads TGTGCCAGCAGCTCTCAGGGTTTGGGAAACACCATATATTTT.

The chain is built from TRBV11-2 and TRBJ2-7; D is undetermined. Deletions cut 4 bases from V and 0 bases from J, with 13 bases between. CDR1 SGHAT and CDR2 FQNNGV come from the germline V gene. This CDR3 has 15 amino acids. CDR3 nucleotides: TGTGCCAGCAGCTCTTGGGGAAGGAGCTCCTACGAGCAGTACTTC. Translating it yields CASSSWGRSSYEQYF. Based on the CDR3 plus reference TRBV11-2 and TRBJ2-7, the full variable domain is EAGVAQSPRYKIIEKRQSVAFWCNPISGHATLYWYQQILGQGPKLLIQFQNNGVVDDSQLPKDRFSAERLKGVDSTLKIQPAKLEDSAVYLCASSSWGRSSYEQYFGPGTRLTVT.

The chain couples TRBV15 to TRBJ2-3, with D possibly TRBD2 on 7 matching bases. CDR3 length: 16 amino acids. V lost 3 bases to trimming and J lost 1 base, with 14 bases between them. Germline V gene sequence: CDR1 LNHNV, CDR2 YYDKDF (reference sequence). The CDR3 protein is CATSSDWGGGTDTQYF. DNA for the CDR3: TGTGCCACCAGCAGTGACTGGGGGGGCGGCACAGATACGCAGTATTTT.

This chain uses TRBV5-6 with TRBJ1-1; 8 positions match TRBD1. The length of the CDR3 is 14 residues. In germline, CDR1 is SGHDT, CDR2 YYEEEE. The V segment lost 7 bases and the J segment 3 bases; nucleotides outside the gene matches: 8. CDR3 nucleotide sequence: TGTGCCAGCGAGTATAAGGACAGGGACACTGAAGCTTTCTTT. Translated, it gives CASEYKDRDTEAFF.

The gene calls are TRBV6-5 and TRBJ2-7, with D perhaps matching TRBD2 (5 bases). In germline, CDR1 is MNHEY, CDR2 SVGAGI. The CDR3 spans 14 residues. V was cut by 4 bases and J by 0 bases, with 10 bases left in between. The CDR3 DNA sequence: TGTGCCAGCAGTTCCACCGGGAACTCCTACGAGCAGTACTTC. As protein: CASSSTGNSYEQYF.